This TCR beta chain was found in a study of cytomegalovirus exposure and HLA in healthy donors (TCRdb year 2017). Broadly, across the study: According to an earlier analysis of a few hundred of the donors, 200 million or so T cells yielded 120 million or so unique TCR beta sequences and about 300 Gb of sequence data. All discovery cohort repertoires had been generated using a single sequencing platform. Alongside the repertoire data, information on donor age, sex, ethnicity and CMV serostatus was compiled. The aim of the study was to test whether cataloging public T cell receptors could identify signatures of past pathogen exposure. HLA typing included class I and class II loci at four-digit resolution. An early release that covered about 600 HLA-typed donors contained around 330 gigabases of sequencing data and 65 million to 100 million unique TCR sequences. Of the 300 to 500 genotyped donors, 65% to 90% were placed in the genetic ancestry cluster associated with self-reported Caucasian donors. A later analysis re-examined previously published TCR beta repertoires from roughly 650 donors and added high-resolution HLA genotyping to investigate patterns of TCR occurrence. The number of typed donors differed by locus: roughly 620-640 for A, B, C, DRB1 and DQB1; approximately 520 for DQA1; fewer than 610 for DPA1; and around 490 for DPB1. Among some 400 genotyped donors of the cohort, an average of 235,054 unique TCR beta nucleotide sequences were sequenced per donor, 15% to 20% of them non-productive. In an earlier analysis of over 550 of the donors, high-throughput TCR beta sequencing was used to judge whether each TCR beta V gene segment behaved as functional or pseudogenic. A later genetic analysis took genome-wide SNP genotypes for about 65% of the roughly 670 donors and used that subset as a discovery cohort. To predict cytomegalovirus infection status, the study brought together high-throughput TCR immunosequencing, statistical association of individual TCRs with disease status, and machine learning. The T cell repertoires of under 700 subjects were profiled by immunosequencing and related to cytomegalovirus serostatus. About five DR-DQ haplotypes were treated as single units for association and clustering because of strong linkage in the cohort. A separate validation cohort of 100 to 150 different subjects was used in addition to the roughly 620-subject first cohort. Rather than drawing on any new phenotypic data, the later analysis identified candidate immune exposures from TCR beta sequences and the way those sequences occurred across donors.

Points on this clone: Its antigen has not been determined. Base quality data are lacking; no much larger clone is found one base away.

General study outcomes and caveats: In a later analysis, most CMV-associated TCR beta chains were found to appear HLA-restricted, with HLA associations seemingly driven largely by CMV exposure. Presence/absence analyses assumed roughly uniform sequencing depth across donors, an assumption that may not hold. The sequencing pipeline was judged likely to have produced a cluster of highly shared sequence variants as a technical artifact. Compared with equally common non-associated chains, HLA-associated TCR beta chains in a later analysis were more clonally expanded and had lower generation probabilities. A later analysis reported that several top co-occurrence clusters appeared linked to parvovirus B19, influenza, CMV and Epstein-Barr virus. A later analysis found that TCR association rates varied across HLA loci, with DRB1 alleles showing the most associated TCRs and HLA-C alleles the fewest. A few of the identified cytomegalovirus-associated TCR beta chains were confirmed in vitro to be specific for cytomegalovirus antigens. Because HLA typing was unavailable for some donors at each locus, only the typed subset was used in association tests. Immune exposure information for the cohort was limited to CMV serostatus. While some public TCRs were present in many individuals, most TCR sequences turned up only very rarely across donors. In an earlier analysis of more than 450 of the donors, most TCR beta V segments were observed in productive rearrangements about 87% or about 30% of the time, broadly matching IMGT annotations. The classifier was reported to diagnose cytomegalovirus status with high specificity and sensitivity in both the original cohort and the validation cohort. A total of roughly 160 TCR beta chains were listed by the study as associated with cytomegalovirus. Around 16 rarely observed V segments, including chromosome 9 orphons, were excluded from the earlier analysis of approximately 500 of the donors because counts were too low. Specific HLA alleles were associated with roughly 16,000 TCR beta sequences at a false discovery rate of 0.05 in a later analysis. A further reported finding was that TCR beta sequences accurately predicted the HLA-A and HLA-B alleles for most subjects in the first cohort. A later genetic analysis associated a missense DCLRE1C variant with V-gene and J-gene trimming of TCR beta chains, and an independent cohort replicated the association. The cohort was sequenced for TCR beta chains only, and without alpha or paired-chain data the features that could be detected were limited. Linkage disequilibrium might explain the correlated functional status among segregating V segments, but an unknown experimental factor could not be excluded. The 87-base-pair reads could not distinguish some IMGT-functional V segments, including TRBV6-2 and TRBV6-3, so those segments were excluded. When HLA alleles, especially DR and DQ, strongly co-occurred, TCR associations were difficult to assign to individual alleles. A later genetic analysis reported fewer N-insertions in productive TCRs among donors in an Asian-associated ancestry cluster than the approximately 670-donor mean. According to the authors, the approach could potentially be generalized to other disease states and immunological phenotypes.

The cohort comprised under 700 healthy bone marrow donors. At the time of sampling, all cohort members were nominally healthy, though unrecorded immune exposures were likely present. The donor tested CMV seropositive, placing the donor among the approximately 290 seropositive members of the cohort. A peripheral blood sample was provided by each donor, and peripheral blood mononuclear cells were used for TCR beta sequencing. The Qiagen DNeasy Blood Extraction Kit was used to extract genomic DNA from the blood cell samples. Libraries were made using the immunoSEQ multiplex PCR assay. A mixture of 60 forward primers for TCR Vbeta segments and 13 reverse primers for TCR Jbeta segments was used in the multiplex PCR. Amplification of the CDR3 region of rearranged TCR beta genes was performed with a multiplex PCR assay on genomic DNA. Amplified TCR beta libraries were sequenced as 87-base-pair reads on the Illumina HiSeq System. Under the source paper's analysis protocol: Across the 666 repertoires, a later analysis counted around 80 million unique TCR beta chains, some 11 million of which were shared by at least two donors. A nearest-neighbor algorithm error-corrected the raw reads and collapsed the reads into unique sequences, merging closely related sequences to remove PCR and sequencing errors. CDR3 sequences were aligned to IMGT reference sequences to assign V, D and J gene segments. For a sequence to be retained, at least a six-nucleotide match to both a V gene segment and a J gene segment was required. Rearrangements were called productive when the CDR3 lacked stop codons and stayed in frame with V and J; all others were non-productive. CDR3 was defined by IMGT convention, running from the second conserved V-encoded cysteine to the conserved J-encoded phenylalanine. Sequences without an unambiguous match to a single V gene segment were excluded from the earlier analysis of about 600 of the donors. In an earlier analysis of more than 500 of the donors, a V segment was called functional when productive rearrangements were above 56.7%, and segregating when the standard deviation between donors exceeded 5%. To diagnose cytomegalovirus status from the catalog of TCR beta chain sequences, a statistical classification framework was built. In a later analysis, TCR nucleotide sequences were compared against IMGT/GENE-DB human TR gene sequences so that V and J genes could be assigned. In a later analysis, CDR3 sequences and most-parsimonious VDJ recombination scenarios were assigned using the TCRdist pipeline. A later analysis defined each TCR beta chain by its CDR3 amino acid sequence plus V-gene family, and excluded reads lacking a unique V-gene family. To address suspected cross-contamination and a sequencing artifact, a later analysis removed 450 to 700 highly shared, low-generation-probability nucleotide sequences. In a later analysis, a clonal expansion index was calculated for each public chain from normalized within-repertoire ranks of inferred template counts. A later analysis computed generation probabilities with a VDJ recombination model fitted to out-of-frame rearrangements, and checked the results against IGoR. In a later analysis, hypergeometric tests were used to score TCR-TCR, TCR-HLA and TCR-CMV co-occurrence, with a repertoire-size bias correction applied to TCR pairs. False discovery rates were estimated in a later analysis by permuting HLA or CMV assignments 20 times. In a later analysis, co-occurring TCRs were grouped using DBSCAN, with TCRdist sequence similarity added in when clustering inside HLA-allele-positive subsets. Co-occurrence clustering excluded repertoires with fewer than 30,000 or more than 120,000 public chains, plus five with anomalous nucleotide sharing. Here the immuneACCESS table is served through TCRdb, limited to in-frame sequences with V and J called. Missing clones are a known gap in these copies; in checked studies unresolved V genes cover under half, and the rest lacks a known reason. V and J calls plus clone size are reproduced from that table; the DNA served to infer D and trimming. Present in this sample are 100,000 to 150,000 clones, about 76% of which were seen just once. The ten most abundant clones make up over 5% of the sample.

The CDR3 measures 15 amino acids from cysteine to phenylalanine. Only the CDR3 region is kept as DNA, spanning 45 bases read in frame from base 1. Relative to germline, V is missing 5 bases and J is missing 5 bases, with 8 bases of the junction outside any gene match. Reading the germline V gene (reference sequence) gives CDR1 LNHNV and CDR2 YYDKDF. Sample: PBMCs. The TCR comes from a man in his forties in good health and CMV-seropositive. The chain is encoded by TRBV15 joined to TRBJ2-2, and TRBD1 aligns with 7 junction nucleotides. CDR3 sequence: CATSPARGLTGELFF. The DNA reads TGTGCCACCAGCCCTGCAAGGGGGCTTACCGGGGAGCTGTTTTTT. The CDR3 plus the reference TRBV15 and TRBJ2-2 genes for the other parts give the full variable domain: DAMVIQNPRYQVTQFGKPVTLSCSQTLNHNVMYWYQQKSSQAPKLLFHYYDKDFNNEADTPDNFQSRRPNTSFCFLDIRSPGLGDTAMYLCATSPARGLTGELFFGEGSRLTVL.